The source of this T cell receptor beta chain is a study of spatial heterogeneity in lung cancer. On each TCR cDNA molecule, a unique molecular identifier was present. TCRdb used MiXCR to reprocess the 5' RACE reads, holding one entry per CDR3 protein. The sample lists around 45,000 distinct CDR3 sequences; roughly 13% were seen once. Time point indicated: sample taken at primary tumor resection. Unsorted tumor, nontumor lung tissue or cryopreserved PBMC supplied the whole RNA. The source is a male donor with early-stage non-small cell lung cancer. The material sequenced was PBMCs, taken at surgery.

The CDR3 region has the DNA TGTGCCAGCAGACAAACAGAGACAGCTTTCTTT. Protein sequence: CASRQTETAFF. V is TRBV6-2 or TRBV6-3 and J is TRBJ1-1; D is unresolved. This CDR3 contains 11 residues. Deletions cut 6 bases from V and 10 bases from J, with 12 bases between. Germline lookup yields CDR1 MNHEY and CDR2 SVGEGT.